This T cell receptor beta chain comes out of a study of OX40 agonist ivuxolimab in advanced cancers. Regarding the study in general: The costimulatory receptor OX40 (CD134) was targeted by ivuxolimab, a fully human IgG2 agonistic monoclonal antibody. Intravenous ivuxolimab was administered to patients every 2 weeks at six dose levels: 0.01, 0.1, 0.3, 1.5, 3 and 10 mg/kg. Partial responses were achieved by three dose-escalation patients, of whom one had hepatocellular carcinoma and two had cutaneous melanoma. A male proportion of roughly 80% and a mean age of approximately 61 years, ranging from about 20 to 80, were recorded for the dose-escalation cohort. The paper describes the monotherapy dose-escalation part (N ≈ 50 patients) of the phase I trial of ivuxolimab. Patients were allowed to have had prior anti-PD-1, anti-PD-L1 or anti-CTLA-4 therapy, and more than 35% of the dose-escalation patients had been treated with checkpoint inhibitors. Of the 50 or so patients in dose escalation, some 20 had hepatocellular carcinoma, around 15 had melanoma, 9 had renal cell carcinoma and 9 had head and neck cancer. The purpose of peripheral TCRbeta sequencing was to test whether ivuxolimab changed TCR sequence diversity and led to clonal T-cell expansion.

The trial excluded patients who had a history of autoimmune disease or were on systemic immunosuppression. Peripheral blood for TCR sequencing was collected from all dose cohorts at baseline, on cycle 4 day 1, and on cycle 7 day 1. The samples were drawn from a first-in-human, open-label, multicenter phase I dose-escalation trial of ivuxolimab. The trial enrolled adults with locally advanced or metastatic head and neck squamous cell, hepatocellular, melanoma or renal cell carcinoma. Before TCR sequencing, CD4+ T cells and CD8+ T cells were sorted from peripheral blood as separate populations. Concerning this clone: The antigen it binds to is not known. No base quality information exists; no much larger clone differs at one position.

Including cysteine and phenylalanine, the CDR3 has 15 amino acids. The sequence is cut down to CDR3 DNA, 45 bases in frame from base 1. CDR1 and CDR2, per the germline V gene, are KGHSH and LQKENI. Unmatched junction bases come to 4, with V trimmed by 5 bases and J by 1 base. Here is what the overall study found, with its caveats: Clonal expansion of both CD4+ and CD8+ blood T cells was observed from baseline to week 6 at doses 0.1 to 3.0 mg/kg. In the 0.1-3.0 mg/kg groups, partial responders were among the patients with the lowest normalized peripheral clonal expansion, particularly in CD8+ T cells. After ivuxolimab, expanded clones were on average more numerous among CD8+ T cells than among CD4+ T cells. The antigen specificity of the peripheral T cells that underwent clonal expansion was not determined. Low levels of normalized T-cell clonal expansion were also seen in some nonresponding patients.

Genomic DNA was isolated from the sorted cells so that the TCRbeta CDR3 region could be sequenced. The immunoSEQ Assay was used for sequencing of TCRbeta CDR3 regions. Sourced from immuneACCESS, this table was stored by TCRdb with only in-frame sequences that have V and J called. A share of the clones is absent; for the studies checked, an unresolved V gene accounts for under half, and the remainder has no known explanation. The sample contains some 81,000 clones, 65% to 85% of them found a single time. The top ten clones comprise roughly 0.76% of the sample. This sequence originates from an adult with an advanced solid tumor such as melanoma, head and neck, liver or kidney cancer. The chain uses TRBV18 and TRBJ2-4; the junction holds 8 bases that match TRBD1. The starting material was CD4+ or CD8+ T cells sorted from blood, obtained in a trial of the OX40 agonist ivuxolimab. The DNA is as follows: TGTGCCAGCTCATCGGACAGGGAGGCCAAAAACATTCAGTACTTC. This gives the protein CASSSDREAKNIQYF.